These 30 T cell receptor beta chains share one sample of origin, sequenced in a study of OX40 agonist ivuxolimab in advanced cancers. Data came from immunoSEQ multiplex PCR; TCRdb stores just in-frame clones and leaves some out. The sample holds about 100,000 clones; 84% are singletons and the top ten take 5.5%. The sample was CD4+ or CD8+ T cells sorted from blood, taken in a trial of the OX40 agonist ivuxolimab. The receptors stem from an adult with an advanced solid tumor such as melanoma, head and neck, liver or kidney cancer.

The rearrangement joins TRBV20-1 to TRBJ1-2; D gene unclear. CDR1 and CDR2 from the germline V gene are DFQATT and SNEGSKA (reference sequence). The germline V and J ends were trimmed by 6 bases and 4 bases, with 9 bases remaining between them. CDR3 length: 11 residues. The CDR3: CSAKNLYGYTF. CDR3 nucleotides: TGCAGTGCGAAAAACCTCTATGGCTACACCTTC.

The J gene is TRBJ2-5, the V gene TRBV11-1; 7 bases align to TRBD1. The V segment lost 5 bases and the J segment 5 bases; nucleotides outside the gene matches: 11. The germline V gene has CDR1 SGHAT and CDR2 FQDESV (reference sequence). The CDR3 spans 15 residues. The CDR3 bases are TGTGCCAGCAGCCACTGGACAGGCCTTGGGGAGACCCAGTACTTC. Amino acid sequence: CASSHWTGLGETQYF.

The rearrangement links TRBV18 to TRBJ2-2; no clear D gene. This CDR3 has 13 residues. V lost 8 bases, J lost 4 bases, and 11 bases lay in between. From germline, CDR1 is KGHSH and CDR2 LQKENI. The CDR3 coding sequence is TGTGCCAGCCTTTCGCAAGGCACCGGGGAGCTGTTTTTT. This gives the protein CASLSQGTGELFF.

The J gene is TRBJ1-1, the V gene TRBV7-9; D is unclear. The CDR3 is 14 amino acids. V was trimmed by 1 base and J by 3 bases, leaving 9 bases between them. The germline gives CDR1 SEHNR, CDR2 FQNEAQ (reference sequence). CDR3 in DNA: TGTGCCAGCAGCTTAGGGGTGTGGGACACTGAAGCTTTCTTT. Its translation is CASSLGVWDTEAFF.

The chain links TRBV7-8 to TRBJ2-2; the match to TRBD1 covers 11 bases. The ends lost 5 bases at V and 4 bases at J; junction bases unmatched: 6. CDR3 length: 16 amino acids. Germline V gene lookup returns CDR1 SGHVS and CDR2 FQNEAQ. CDR3 region: CASSGQGALSTGELFF. The DNA of the CDR3 is TGTGCCAGCAGCGGACAGGGGGCCCTAAGCACCGGGGAGCTGTTTTTT.

V gene TRBV9 combines with J gene TRBJ2-1, with 9 bases identical to TRBD2. After removal of 3 bases from V and 4 bases from J, the junction contained 20 bases not matched to a gene. Per germline, CDR1 SGDLS and CDR2 YYNGEE. The CDR3 spans 20 residues. CDR3 in amino acids: CASSASGASPLSGRYNEQFF. CDR3 nucleotides: TGTGCCAGCAGCGCCTCAGGGGCTTCCCCACTGAGCGGGAGGTACAATGAGCAGTTCTTC.

This clone was seen only once. The chain combines TRBV9 with TRBJ1-3; unclear D gene. The CDR3 has 15 residues. Trimming stripped 4 bases from V and 5 bases from J, with 16 bases between. Per germline, CDR1 SGDLS and CDR2 YYNGEE. The CDR3 DNA reads as TGTGCCAGCAGCAGCGGACGGAGCATTAGAAACACCATATATTTT. It translates to CASSSGRSIRNTIYF.

In DNA, the CDR3 is TGTGCCAGCAGCCAGGTAGCGGGGGGAGATACGCAGTATTTT. This sequence encodes CASSQVAGGDTQYF. This chain connects TRBV7-9 to TRBJ2-3; 10 bases map to TRBD2. Per germline, CDR1 SEHNR and CDR2 FQNEAQ (reference sequence). V was pared by 5 bases and J by 5 bases, with 4 bases of the junction left unmatched. The CDR3 extends over 14 amino acids.

There are a few counts of this clone. This chain uses TRBV5-1 with TRBJ2-2; D gene unclear. Per germline, CDR1 SGHRS and CDR2 YFSETQ. With 1 base removed from V and 7 bases from J, the gap between germline ends came to 8 bases. The CDR3 length is 13 residues. The CDR3 here is CASSLRAGGELFF. The DNA of the CDR3 is TGCGCCAGCAGCTTGAGGGCAGGCGGGGAGCTGTTTTTT.

J is TRBJ1-5 and V is TRBV19, with no clear D. There are 16 residues in the CDR3. Germline CDR1 is LNHDA and CDR2 is SQIVND (reference sequence). V was pared by 4 bases and J by 0 bases, with 13 bases between. In nucleotides, the CDR3 is TGTGCCAGTAGTACCAGATATGAATTTAGCAATCAGCCCCAGCATTTT. This encodes CASSTRYEFSNQPQHF.

For the CDR3, the DNA is TGTGCCAGCAGCTCCACCGGGACAGGGGTAGACGAGCAGTACTTC. As protein: CASSSTGTGVDEQYF. The chain links TRBV13 to TRBJ2-7, with 10 bases lining up with TRBD1. The CDR3 spans 15 residues. Germline values: CDR1 PRHDT, CDR2 FYEKMQ (reference sequence). V dropped 4 bases and J dropped 5; count of bases not matched to a gene: 8.

Of note for this clone: At the DNA level, this CDR3 is encoded by other sequences in the same sample as well. This chain connects TRBV30 to TRBJ1-2; D perhaps matches TRBD1 (5 bases). V shed 2 bases and J shed 7 bases, with 32 bases lying between them. Germline loops: CDR1 GTSNPN, CDR2 SVGIG (reference sequence). CDR3 length: 19 amino acids. The CDR3 sequence: CAWSSGGAGGTHLFRGYTF. Here the CDR3 DNA reads TGTGCCTGGAGTAGCGGTGGGGCGGGGGGAACCCATCTTTTCCGTGGCTACACCTTC.

This clone was observed a few times. This sequence joins TRBV5-4 and TRBJ2-1, with TRBD2 identical over 7 bases. The germline CDR1 and CDR2 sequences are SGHNT and YYREEE (reference sequence). J was trimmed by 9 bases and V by 4 bases; bases with no gene match: 13. CDR3 length: 15 amino acids. In nucleotides, the CDR3 is TGTGCCAGCAGCCGGCCTACAGGACTAGTGGGTGAGCAGTTCTTC. Translating gives CASSRPTGLVGEQFF.

The genes are TRBV5-1 and TRBJ2-7; the match to TRBD1 covers 7 bases. The germline V gene encodes CDR1 SGHRS and CDR2 YFSETQ. The CDR3 is 14 residues long. V shed 2 bases and J 5 bases; nucleotides not matched to a gene: 7. Written as DNA, the CDR3 is TGCGCCAGCAGCTTACAGGGGAGTTTCGACGAGCAGTACTTC. Encoded protein: CASSLQGSFDEQYF.

This chain links TRBV27 with TRBJ2-1; D is perhaps TRBD2 (6 bases). V was clipped by 0 bases and J by 3 bases, with 12 bases between them. This CDR3 region has 16 residues. Germline V lookup: CDR1 MNHEY, CDR2 SMNVEV (reference sequence). The CDR3 coding sequence is TGTGCCAGCAGTTTATCGATGGGGGGTTACTACAATGAGCAGTTCTTC. Its translation is CASSLSMGGYYNEQFF.

Comments on this clone: Other DNA sequences of this sample code for an identical CDR3. This chain links TRBV7-8 with TRBJ1-1; D perhaps matches TRBD1 (5 bases). The V end was cut by 2 bases, the J end by 4 bases, with 11 bases between. Germline CDR1 SGHVS, CDR2 FQNEAQ. The CDR3 is made up of 14 amino acids. CDR3 residues: CASSLRGWGTEAFF. The DNA for the CDR3 is TGTGCCAGCAGCTTAAGGGGTTGGGGCACTGAAGCTTTCTTT. The full variable domain, its missing parts supplied by reference TRBV7-8 and TRBJ1-1, is GAGVSQSPRYKVAKRGQDVALRCDPISGHVSLFWYQQALGQGPEFLTYFQNEAQLDKSGLPSDRFFAERPEGSVSTLKIQRTQQEDSAVYLCASSLRGWGTEAFFGQGTRLTVV.

The V call is TRBV7-9, the J call TRBJ1-1; D is possibly TRBD1 (5 bases). The CDR3 is 13 residues long. Germline-derived CDR1 and CDR2 are SEHNR and FQNEAQ (reference sequence). Trimming stripped 5 bases from V and 5 bases from J, with 12 bases between. CDR3 amino acids: CASSPSGWTEAFF. As DNA, the CDR3 is TGTGCCAGCAGCCCCTCAGGGTGGACTGAAGCTTTCTTT.

The chain is built from TRBV20-1 and TRBJ2-3; D unclear. Looked up from germline, CDR1 is DFQATT and CDR2 is SNEGSKA (reference sequence). The V end lost 6 bases, the J end lost 4 bases, and 8 bases lay between the germline ends. The CDR3 covers 11 residues. The CDR3 nucleotides are TGCAGTGCGAGCGACGCAGATACGCAGTATTTT. Translation: CSASDADTQYF.

The rearrangement links TRBV19 to TRBJ1-2, with a possible D match to TRBD1 (6 bases). V lost 1 base, J lost 4 bases, and 10 bases lay in between. There are 14 residues in the CDR3. Germline CDR1 is LNHDA and CDR2 is SQIVND (reference sequence). The CDR3 is CASSIGRTVYGYTF. CDR3 bases: TGTGCCAGTAGTATAGGGAGGACAGTCTATGGCTACACCTTC.

This sequence joins TRBV19 and TRBJ1-2; 7 bases are a match to TRBD1. Germline V gene data show CDR1 as LNHDA and CDR2 as SQIVND (reference sequence). This CDR3 contains 13 residues. V lost 7 bases and J lost 7; bases outside the gene matches: 9. The CDR3 is CASTRTGVPGYTF. The DNA of the CDR3 is TGTGCCAGTACCCGCACAGGGGTCCCTGGCTACACCTTC.

The chain recombines TRBV2 with TRBJ2-1, with 11 bases matching TRBD2. In germline, CDR1 is SNHLY, CDR2 FYNNEI. The CDR3 runs 15 residues. V gave up 5 bases and J gave up 7 bases; unmatched junction bases: 7. The CDR3 loop reads CASSPSGGPGNEQFF. The CDR3 DNA is TGTGCCAGCAGTCCTAGCGGGGGGCCGGGTAATGAGCAGTTCTTC.

The rearrangement links TRBV13 to TRBJ2-3; D is uncertain. Germline lookup yields CDR1 PRHDT and CDR2 FYEKMQ (reference sequence). This CDR3 region has 12 residues. With 4 bases removed from V and 5 bases from J, the gap between germline ends came to 7 bases. CDR3 region: CASSSLGDTQYF. DNA of the CDR3: TGTGCCAGCAGCTCCTTGGGAGATACGCAGTATTTT.

The V call is TRBV7-9, the J call TRBJ1-6; D might be TRBD1 (6 bases). The CDR3 is 14 amino acids. Trimming removed 5 bases from V and 4 bases from J, with 9 bases in between. Looked up from germline, CDR1 is SEHNR and CDR2 is FQNEAQ (reference sequence). The CDR3 coding sequence is TGTGCCAGCAGCGTCGGACAGTATAATTCACCCCTCCACTTT. Residues: CASSVGQYNSPLHF.

In DNA, the CDR3 is TGTGCCAGCAGTTGGTCTGGGACTAGCGGGCACTACGAGCAGTACTTC. It is translated as CASSWSGTSGHYEQYF. J is TRBJ2-5 and V is TRBV6-5; 12 bases are a match to TRBD2. The J call may be in error: the DNA end matches TRBJ2-7 better. CDR1 and CDR2 from the germline V gene are MNHEY and SVGAGI. The CDR3 is made up of 16 amino acids.

The rearrangement uses TRBV7-7 and TRBJ2-3, with 7 bases matching TRBD2. CDR3 size: 15 residues. Germline V gene data show CDR1 as SSHAT and CDR2 as FNYEAQ (reference sequence). The trim removed 3 bases at V and 0 bases at J, leaving 3 bases unmatched. This CDR3 reads CASSLGLTSTDTQYF. The CDR3 DNA is TGTGCCAGCAGCTTGGGACTAACTAGCACAGATACGCAGTATTTT.

The gene calls are TRBV9 and TRBJ1-1; D gene ambiguous. Germline CDR1 SGDLS, CDR2 YYNGEE. This CDR3 has 13 residues. V was pared by 0 bases and J by 4 bases, with 7 bases between. This CDR3 reads CASSVGAGTEAFF. The CDR3 DNA reads TGTGCCAGCAGCGTAGGAGCGGGCACTGAAGCTTTCTTT.

The chain is built from TRBV6-5 and TRBJ1-1; TRBD1 might be the D (6 bases). The germline V gene has CDR1 MNHEY and CDR2 SVGAGI. The germline V and J ends were trimmed by 9 bases and 4 bases, with 12 bases remaining between them. This CDR3 region has 12 residues. CDR3 sequence reads: CASSNRATEAFF. CDR3 nucleotides: TGTGCCAGTTCCAACAGGGCCACTGAAGCTTTCTTT.

The chain combines TRBV6-1 with TRBJ1-4; D is uncertain. Trimming removed 8 bases at V and 6 bases at J, with 4 bases between. CDR3 length equals 10 residues. CDR1 is MNHNS, CDR2 SASEGT, per germline. CDR3 sequence reads: CASEDEKLFF. The CDR3 DNA is TGTGCCAGCGAGGATGAAAAACTGTTTTTT.

The gene calls are TRBV6-1 and TRBJ1-5, with D possibly being TRBD1 (6 bases). Trimming removed 3 bases from V and 2 bases from J, with 14 bases in between. Germline CDR1 reads MNHNS; CDR2 reads SASEGT. The CDR3 is made up of 16 amino acids. The CDR3 loop reads CASSDLRGGGNQPQHF. In DNA, the CDR3 is TGTGCCAGCAGTGATCTCAGGGGAGGTGGCAATCAGCCCCAGCATTTT.

CDR3 sequence reads: CASSQATPSAGPHEQFF. CDR3 in DNA: TGCGCCAGCAGCCAAGCCACCCCCTCCGCCGGACCCCATGAGCAGTTCTTC. This rearrangement joins TRBV4-1 to TRBJ2-1; D remains ambiguous. Germline-derived CDR1 and CDR2 are MGHRA and YSYEKL. The CDR3 is 17 residues long. V lost 1 base, J lost 8 bases, and 21 bases lay in between.